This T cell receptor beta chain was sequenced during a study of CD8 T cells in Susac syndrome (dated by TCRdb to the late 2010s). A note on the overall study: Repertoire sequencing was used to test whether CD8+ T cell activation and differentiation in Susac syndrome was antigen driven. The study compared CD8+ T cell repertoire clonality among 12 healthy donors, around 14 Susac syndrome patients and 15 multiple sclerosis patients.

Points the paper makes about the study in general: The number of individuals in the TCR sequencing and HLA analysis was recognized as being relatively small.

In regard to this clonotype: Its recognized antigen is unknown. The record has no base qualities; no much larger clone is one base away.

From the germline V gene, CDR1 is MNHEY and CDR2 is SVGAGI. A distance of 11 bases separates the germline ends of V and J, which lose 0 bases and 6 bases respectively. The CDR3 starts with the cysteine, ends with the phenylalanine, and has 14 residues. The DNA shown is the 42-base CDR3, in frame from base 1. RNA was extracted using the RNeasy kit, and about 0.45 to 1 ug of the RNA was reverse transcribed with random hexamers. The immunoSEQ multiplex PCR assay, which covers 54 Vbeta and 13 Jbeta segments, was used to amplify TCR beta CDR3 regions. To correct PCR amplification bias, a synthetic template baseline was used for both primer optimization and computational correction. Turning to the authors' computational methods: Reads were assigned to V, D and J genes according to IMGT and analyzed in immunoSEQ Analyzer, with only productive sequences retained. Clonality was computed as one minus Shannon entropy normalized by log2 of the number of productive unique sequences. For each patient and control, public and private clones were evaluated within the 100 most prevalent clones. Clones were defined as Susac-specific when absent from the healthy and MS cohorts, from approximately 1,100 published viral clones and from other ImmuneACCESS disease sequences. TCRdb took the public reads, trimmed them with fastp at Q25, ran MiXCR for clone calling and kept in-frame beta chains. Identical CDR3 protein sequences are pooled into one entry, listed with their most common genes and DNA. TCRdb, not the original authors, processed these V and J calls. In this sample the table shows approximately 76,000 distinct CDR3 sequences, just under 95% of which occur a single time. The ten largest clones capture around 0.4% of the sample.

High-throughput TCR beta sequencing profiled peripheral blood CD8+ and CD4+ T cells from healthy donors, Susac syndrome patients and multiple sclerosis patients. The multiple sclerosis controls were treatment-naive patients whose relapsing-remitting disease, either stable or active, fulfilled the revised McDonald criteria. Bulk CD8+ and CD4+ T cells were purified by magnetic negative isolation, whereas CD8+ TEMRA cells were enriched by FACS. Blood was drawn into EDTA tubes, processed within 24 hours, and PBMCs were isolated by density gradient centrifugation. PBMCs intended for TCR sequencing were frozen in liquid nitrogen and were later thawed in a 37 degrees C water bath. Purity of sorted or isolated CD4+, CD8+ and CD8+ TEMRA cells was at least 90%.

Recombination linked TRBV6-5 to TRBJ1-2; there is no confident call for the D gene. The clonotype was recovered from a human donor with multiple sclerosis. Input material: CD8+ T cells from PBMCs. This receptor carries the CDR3 CASSYSYGMDGYTF. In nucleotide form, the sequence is TGTGCCAGCAGTTACTCGTACGGAATGGATGGCTACACCTTC.